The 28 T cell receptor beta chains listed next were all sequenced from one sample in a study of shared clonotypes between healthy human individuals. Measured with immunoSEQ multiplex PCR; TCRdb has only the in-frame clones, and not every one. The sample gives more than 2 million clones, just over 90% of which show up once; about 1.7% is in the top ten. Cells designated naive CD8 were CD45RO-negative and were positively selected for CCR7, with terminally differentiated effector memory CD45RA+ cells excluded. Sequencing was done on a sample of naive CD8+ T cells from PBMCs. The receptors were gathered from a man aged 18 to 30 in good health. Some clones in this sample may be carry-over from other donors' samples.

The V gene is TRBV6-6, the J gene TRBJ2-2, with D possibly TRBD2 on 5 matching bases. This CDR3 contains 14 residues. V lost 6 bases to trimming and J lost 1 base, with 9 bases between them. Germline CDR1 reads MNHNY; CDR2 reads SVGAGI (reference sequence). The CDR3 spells CASRRVQNTGELFF. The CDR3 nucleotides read TGTGCCAGCAGGAGGGTACAGAACACCGGGGAGCTGTTTTTT.

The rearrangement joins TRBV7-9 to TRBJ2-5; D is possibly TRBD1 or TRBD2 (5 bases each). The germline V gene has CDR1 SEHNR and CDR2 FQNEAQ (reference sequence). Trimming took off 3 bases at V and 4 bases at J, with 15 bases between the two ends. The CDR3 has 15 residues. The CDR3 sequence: CASSFRDPGPETQYF. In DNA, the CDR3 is TGTGCCAGCAGCTTCCGGGACCCGGGCCCAGAGACCCAGTACTTC.

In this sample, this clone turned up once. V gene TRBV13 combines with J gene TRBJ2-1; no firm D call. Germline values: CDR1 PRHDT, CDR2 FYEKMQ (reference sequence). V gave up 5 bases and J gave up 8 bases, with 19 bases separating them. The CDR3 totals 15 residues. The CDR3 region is CASSHLGLEVYEQFF. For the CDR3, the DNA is TGTGCCAGCAGCCATCTCGGGCTAGAGGTCTATGAGCAGTTCTTC.

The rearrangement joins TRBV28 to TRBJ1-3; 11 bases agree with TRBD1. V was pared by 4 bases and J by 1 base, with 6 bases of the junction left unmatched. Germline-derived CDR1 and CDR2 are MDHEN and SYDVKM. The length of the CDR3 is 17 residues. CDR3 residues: CASSSPGQGVSGNTIYF. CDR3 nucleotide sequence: TGTGCCAGCAGTTCCCCGGGACAGGGGGTTTCTGGAAACACCATATATTTT. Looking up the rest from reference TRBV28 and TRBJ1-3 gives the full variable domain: DVKVTQSSRYLVKRTGEKVFLECVQDMDHENMFWYRQDPGLGLRLIYFSYDVKMKEKGDIPEGYSVSREKKERFSLILESASTNQTSMYLCASSSPGQGVSGNTIYFGEGSWLTVV.

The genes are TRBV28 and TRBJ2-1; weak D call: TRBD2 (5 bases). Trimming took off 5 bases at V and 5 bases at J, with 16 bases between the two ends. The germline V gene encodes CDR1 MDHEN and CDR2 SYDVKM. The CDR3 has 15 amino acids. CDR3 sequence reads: CASSLDHGINNEQFF. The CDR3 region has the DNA TGTGCCAGCAGTCTCGACCACGGGATCAACAATGAGCAGTTCTTC. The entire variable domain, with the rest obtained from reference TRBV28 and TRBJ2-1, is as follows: DVKVTQSSRYLVKRTGEKVFLECVQDMDHENMFWYRQDPGLGLRLIYFSYDVKMKEKGDIPEGYSVSREKKERFSLILESASTNQTSMYLCASSLDHGINNEQFFGPGTRLTVL.

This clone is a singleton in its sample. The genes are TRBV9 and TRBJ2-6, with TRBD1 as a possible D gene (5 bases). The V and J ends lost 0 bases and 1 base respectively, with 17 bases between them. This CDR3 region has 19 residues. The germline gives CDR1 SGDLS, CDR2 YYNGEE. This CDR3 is CASSVAQGLDLSGANVLTF. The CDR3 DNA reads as TGTGCCAGCAGCGTAGCTCAGGGCCTGGATCTATCTGGGGCCAACGTCCTGACTTTC.

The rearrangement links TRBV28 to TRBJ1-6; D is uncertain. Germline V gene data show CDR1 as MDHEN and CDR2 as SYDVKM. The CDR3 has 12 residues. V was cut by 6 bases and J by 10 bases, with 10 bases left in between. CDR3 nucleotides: TGTGCCAGCAGCCTCTCGAGCTCACCCCTCCACTTT. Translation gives CASSLSSSPLHF.

The CDR3 DNA reads as TGTGCCAGCAGCCCGGAGAAATACGAGCAGTACTTC. This sequence encodes CASSPEKYEQYF. This chain connects TRBV7-9 to TRBJ2-7; D unresolved. This CDR3 is built from 12 residues. V dropped 5 bases and J dropped 4 bases, with 9 bases sitting between them. Germline CDR1 is SEHNR and CDR2 is FQNEAQ (reference sequence).

CDR3 in DNA: TGTGCCAGCACGCGGGGGAAGAGCACAGATACGCAGTATTTT. Encoded protein: CASTRGKSTDTQYF. The chain combines TRBV6-6 with TRBJ2-3, with TRBD2 matching over 7 bases. Trimming took 7 bases from V and 0 from J; bases not matched to a gene: 4. The CDR3 runs 14 residues. Germline CDR1 is MNHNY and CDR2 is SVGAGI (reference sequence).

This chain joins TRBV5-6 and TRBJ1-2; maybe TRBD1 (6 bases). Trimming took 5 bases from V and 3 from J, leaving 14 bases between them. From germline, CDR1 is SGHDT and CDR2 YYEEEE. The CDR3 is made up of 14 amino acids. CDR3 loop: CASSSGAAHYGYTF. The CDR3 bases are TGTGCCAGCAGTTCAGGGGCCGCGCACTATGGCTACACCTTC.

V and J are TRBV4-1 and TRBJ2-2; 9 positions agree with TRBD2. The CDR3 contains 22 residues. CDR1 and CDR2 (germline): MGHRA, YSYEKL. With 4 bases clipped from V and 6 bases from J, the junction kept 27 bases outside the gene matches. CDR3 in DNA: TGCGCCAGCAGCCTCCTTGCGGAGAGGGGGCGAGGGGCGGGAGGGCCGTCCGGGGAGCTGTTTTTT. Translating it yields CASSLLAERGRGAGGPSGELFF.

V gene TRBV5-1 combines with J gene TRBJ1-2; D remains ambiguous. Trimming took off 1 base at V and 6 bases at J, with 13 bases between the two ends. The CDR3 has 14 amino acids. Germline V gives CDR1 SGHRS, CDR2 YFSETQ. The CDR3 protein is CASSLTLPENGYTF. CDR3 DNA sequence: TGCGCCAGCAGCTTGACGTTGCCGGAAAATGGCTACACCTTC. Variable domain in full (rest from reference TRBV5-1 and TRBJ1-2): KAGVTQTPRYLIKTRGQQVTLSCSPISGHRSVSWYQQTPGQGLQFLFEYFSETQRNKGNFPGRFSGRQFSNSRSEMNVSTLELGDSALYLCASSLTLPENGYTFGSGTRLTVV.

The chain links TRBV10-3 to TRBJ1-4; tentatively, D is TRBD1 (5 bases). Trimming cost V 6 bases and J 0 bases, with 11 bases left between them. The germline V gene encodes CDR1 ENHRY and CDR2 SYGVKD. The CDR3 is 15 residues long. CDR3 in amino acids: CAISPRQSTNEKLFF. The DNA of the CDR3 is TGTGCCATCAGCCCCAGACAGTCAACTAATGAAAAACTGTTTTTT.

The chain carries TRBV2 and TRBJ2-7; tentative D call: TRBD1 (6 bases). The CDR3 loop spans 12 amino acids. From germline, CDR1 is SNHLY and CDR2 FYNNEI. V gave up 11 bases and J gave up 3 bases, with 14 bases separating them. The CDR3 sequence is CARTDSNYEQYF. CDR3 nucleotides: TGTGCCCGAACGGACAGTAACTACGAGCAGTACTTC.

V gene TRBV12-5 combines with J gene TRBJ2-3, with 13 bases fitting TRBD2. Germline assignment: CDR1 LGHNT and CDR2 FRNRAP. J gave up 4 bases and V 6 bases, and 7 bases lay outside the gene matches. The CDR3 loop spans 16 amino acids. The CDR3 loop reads CASGTSGTSGADTQYF. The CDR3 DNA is TGTGCTAGTGGCACCTCCGGGACTAGCGGGGCAGATACGCAGTATTTT.

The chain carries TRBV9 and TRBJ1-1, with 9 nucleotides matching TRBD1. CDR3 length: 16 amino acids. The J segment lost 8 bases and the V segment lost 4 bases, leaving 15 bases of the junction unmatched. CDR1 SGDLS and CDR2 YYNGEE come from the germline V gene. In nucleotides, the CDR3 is TGTGCCAGCAGCCTCACCCCCGGAGGGACAGGGTACGAAGCTTTCTTT. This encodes CASSLTPGGTGYEAFF.

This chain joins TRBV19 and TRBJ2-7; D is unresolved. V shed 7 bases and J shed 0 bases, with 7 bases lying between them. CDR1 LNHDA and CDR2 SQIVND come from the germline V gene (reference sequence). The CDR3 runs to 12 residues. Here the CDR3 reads CASMGISYEQYF. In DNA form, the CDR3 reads TGTGCCAGTATGGGGATCTCCTACGAGCAGTACTTC.

The DNA of the CDR3 is TGTGCCAGCAGCCCCGTTGAGGGACCCTACGAGCAGTACTTC. Its translation: CASSPVEGPYEQYF. The chain is built from TRBV7-9 and TRBJ2-7, with D perhaps TRBD1 or TRBD2 (5 bases each). Trimming removed 5 bases from V and 2 bases from J, with 13 bases in between. This CDR3 is built from 14 residues. CDR1 and CDR2 (germline): SEHNR, FQNEAQ (reference sequence). The whole variable domain, remainder taken from reference TRBV7-9 and TRBJ2-7, is DTGVSQNPRHKITKRGQNVTFRCDPISEHNRLYWYRQTLGQGPEFLTYFQNEAQLEKSRLLSDRFSAERPKGSFSTLEIQRTEQGDSAMYLCASSPVEGPYEQYFGPGTRLTVT.

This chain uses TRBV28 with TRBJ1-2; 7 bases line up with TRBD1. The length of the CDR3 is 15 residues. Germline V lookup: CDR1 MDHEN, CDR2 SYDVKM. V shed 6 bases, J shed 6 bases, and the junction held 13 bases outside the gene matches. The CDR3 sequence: CASSRPDRVLHGYTF. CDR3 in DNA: TGTGCCAGCAGCCGCCCCGACAGGGTACTTCATGGCTACACCTTC.

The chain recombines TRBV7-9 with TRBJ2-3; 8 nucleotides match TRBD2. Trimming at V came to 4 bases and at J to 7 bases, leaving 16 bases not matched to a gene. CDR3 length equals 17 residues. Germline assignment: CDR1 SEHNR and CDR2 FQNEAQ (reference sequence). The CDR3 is CASSSTLLAGALNTQYF. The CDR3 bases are TGTGCCAGCAGCTCCACCCTTCTAGCGGGCGCGTTAAATACGCAGTATTTT.

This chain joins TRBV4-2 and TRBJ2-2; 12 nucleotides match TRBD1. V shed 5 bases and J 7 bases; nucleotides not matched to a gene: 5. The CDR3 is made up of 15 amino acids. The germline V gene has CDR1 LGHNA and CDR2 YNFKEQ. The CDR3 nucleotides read TGTGCCAGCAGCTGGGACAGGGGGCCTGGCGGGGAGCTGTTTTTT. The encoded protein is CASSWDRGPGGELFF.

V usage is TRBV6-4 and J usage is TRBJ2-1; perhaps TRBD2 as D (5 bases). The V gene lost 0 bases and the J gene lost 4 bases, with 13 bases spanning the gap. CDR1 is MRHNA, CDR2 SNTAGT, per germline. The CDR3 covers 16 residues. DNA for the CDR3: TGTGCCAGCAGTGACTCGAGGAGGTCCGGATACAATGAGCAGTTCTTC. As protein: CASSDSRRSGYNEQFF.

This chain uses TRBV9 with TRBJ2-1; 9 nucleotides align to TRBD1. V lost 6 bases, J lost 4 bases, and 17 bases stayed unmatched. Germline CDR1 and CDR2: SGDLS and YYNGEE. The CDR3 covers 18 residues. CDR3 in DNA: TGTGCCAGCAACCACAACCGGGACAGGGATCGGGGATACAATGAGCAGTTCTTC. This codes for CASNHNRDRDRGYNEQFF.

In nucleotides, the CDR3 is TGTGCCAGCAGCCCCCAGGGCAGGGGTGGGCAGTCTGGAAACACCATATATTTT. Translating it yields CASSPQGRGGQSGNTIYF. The chain links TRBV7-9 to TRBJ1-3, with D tentatively TRBD1 (6 bases). Per germline, CDR1 SEHNR and CDR2 FQNEAQ (reference sequence). There are 18 residues in the CDR3. Trimming stripped 5 bases from V and 1 base from J, with 21 bases between.

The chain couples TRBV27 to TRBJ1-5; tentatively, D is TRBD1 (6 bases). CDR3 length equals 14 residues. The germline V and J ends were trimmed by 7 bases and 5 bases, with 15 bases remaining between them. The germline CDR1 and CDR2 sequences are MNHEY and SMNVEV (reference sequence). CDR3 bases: TGTGCCAGCACCCAAGGGGGTTCCGATCAGCCCCAGCATTTT. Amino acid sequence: CASTQGGSDQPQHF.

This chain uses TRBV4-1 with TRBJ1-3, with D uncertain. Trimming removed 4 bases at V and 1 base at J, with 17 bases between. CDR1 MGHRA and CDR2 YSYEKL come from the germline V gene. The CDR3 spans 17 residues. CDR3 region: CASSPALVRESGNTIYF. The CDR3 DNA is TGCGCCAGCAGCCCCGCCCTGGTCCGGGAATCTGGAAACACCATATATTTT.

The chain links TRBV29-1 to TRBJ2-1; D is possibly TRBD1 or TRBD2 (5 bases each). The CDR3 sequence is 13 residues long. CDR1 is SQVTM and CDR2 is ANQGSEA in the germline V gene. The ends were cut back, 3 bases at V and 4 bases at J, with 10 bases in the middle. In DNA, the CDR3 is TGCAGCGTTGACGGGGCCCGATACAATGAGCAGTTCTTC. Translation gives CSVDGARYNEQFF.

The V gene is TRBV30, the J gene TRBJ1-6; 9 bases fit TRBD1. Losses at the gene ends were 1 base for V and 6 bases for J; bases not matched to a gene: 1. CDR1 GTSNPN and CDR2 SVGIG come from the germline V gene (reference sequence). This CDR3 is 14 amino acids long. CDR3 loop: CAWSAGQGNSPLHF. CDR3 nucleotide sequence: TGTGCCTGGAGTGCGGGACAGGGTAATTCACCCCTCCACTTT.